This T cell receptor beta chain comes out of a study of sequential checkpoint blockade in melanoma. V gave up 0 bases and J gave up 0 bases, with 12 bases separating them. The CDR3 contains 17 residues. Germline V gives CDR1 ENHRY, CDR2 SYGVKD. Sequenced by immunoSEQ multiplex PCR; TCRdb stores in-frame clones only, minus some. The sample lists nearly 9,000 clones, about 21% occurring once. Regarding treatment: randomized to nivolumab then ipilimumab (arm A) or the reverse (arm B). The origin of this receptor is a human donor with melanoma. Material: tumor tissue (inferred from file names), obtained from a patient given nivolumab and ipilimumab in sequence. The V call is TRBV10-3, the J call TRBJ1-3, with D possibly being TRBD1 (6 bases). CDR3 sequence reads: CAISESWGPGSGNTIYF. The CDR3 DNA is TGTGCCATCAGTGAGTCGTGGGGGCCAGGCTCTGGAAACACCATATATTTT.